The rows below give T cell receptor beta chains drawn from one sample of a study of shared clonotypes between healthy human individuals. TCRdb's copy holds only in-frame clones and misses some; the assay was immunoSEQ multiplex PCR. The table records 1.6 million or so clones, just under 99% of them present only once. Sequenced input: naive CD4+ T cells sorted from blood. Receptors originate from a man aged 25 to 40 in good health. Each CDR3 is given with its conserved first and last residue. A D gene is named only where the DNA matches it firmly. Rows give clone size only sometimes, using once, few, many, or a class for an expanded clone.

d_gene	abundance	v_gene	j_gene	CDR3aa	CDR3nt
TRBD1	.	TRBV7-7	TRBJ2-5	CASSSGQTGQIGETQYF	TGTGCCAGCAGCTCCGGCCAGACAGGGCAGATCGGAGAGACCCAGTACTTC
TRBD2	.	TRBV28	TRBJ2-5	CASSLYSLAGGLETQYF	TGTGCCAGCAGTTTATATTCCCTAGCGGGAGGGTTAGAGACCCAGTACTTC
.	.	TRBV5-4	TRBJ1-4	CASSSWGGANEKLFF	TGTGCCAGCAGCTCCTGGGGGGGAGCTAATGAAAAACTGTTTTTT
TRBD2	.	TRBV9	TRBJ2-1	CASSVGASGSYNEQFF	TGTGCCAGCAGCGTAGGTGCTAGCGGGAGCTACAATGAGCAGTTCTTC
.	.	TRBV5-1	TRBJ2-3	CASSFRGWDTQYF	TGCGCCAGCAGCTTTCGTGGATGGGATACGCAGTATTTT
TRBD2	.	TRBV30	TRBJ2-3	CAWKVGGLATDTQYF	TGTGCCTGGAAGGTAGGGGGACTAGCGACAGATACGCAGTATTTT
.	.	TRBV27	TRBJ2-3	CASKKTTDTQYF	TGTGCCAGCAAGAAAACTACGGATACGCAGTATTTT
.	once	TRBV7-8	TRBJ2-7	CASSLGSGGGNTYEQYF	TGTGCCAGCAGCTTAGGGAGTGGGGGAGGAAACACCTACGAGCAGTACTTC
.	once	TRBV29-1	TRBJ2-7	CSVEPPGIPYEQYF	TGCAGCGTTGAACCCCCAGGGATTCCCTACGAGCAGTACTTC
.	.	TRBV28	TRBJ2-7	CASSFGSLEQYF	TGTGCCAGCAGTTTCGGGAGTCTCGAGCAGTACTTC
TRBD2	.	TRBV4-2	TRBJ2-3	CASSQDGREGTDTQYF	TGTGCCAGCAGCCAAGATGGGCGGGAGGGGACAGATACGCAGTATTTT
.	.	TRBV11-2	TRBJ2-7	CASSSIKQGGEQYF	TGTGCCAGCAGCTCGATTAAACAGGGTGGGGAGCAGTACTTC
.	.	TRBV21-1	TRBJ2-2	CAKQGEFNTGELFF	TGTGCCAAACAGGGAGAGTTTAACACCGGGGAGCTGTTTTTT
TRBD1	.	TRBV6-5	TRBJ2-7	CASSVRTGESYEQYF	TGTGCCAGCAGTGTCCGGACAGGGGAATCCTACGAGCAGTACTTC
.	.	TRBV5-4	TRBJ2-5	CASSLDRRQETQYF	TGTGCCAGCAGCTTGGACAGGCGACAAGAGACCCAGTACTTC
.	once	TRBV18	TRBJ2-2	CASSPNHRTADTGELFF	TGTGCCAGCTCACCAAATCACAGGACCGCAGACACCGGGGAGCTGTTTTTT
.	.	TRBV11-2	TRBJ2-1	CASSSSGTKIF	TGTGCCAGCAGCAGTTCCGGGACCAAGATCTTC
.	.	TRBV5-5	TRBJ2-1	CASSLIFGYNEQFF	TGTGCCAGCAGCTTGATTTTCGGCTACAATGAGCAGTTCTTC
TRBD1	.	TRBV4-1	TRBJ2-3	CASSQEGQSRAADTQYF	TGCGCCAGCAGCCAAGAGGGACAGTCCCGAGCCGCAGATACGCAGTATTTT
.	.	TRBV13	TRBJ2-2	CASSFQGAGELFF	TGTGCCAGCTCCTTCCAAGGGGCCGGGGAGCTGTTTTTT
.	.	TRBV6-5	TRBJ1-5	CASGRYSNQPQHF	TGTGCCAGCGGACGGTATAGCAATCAGCCCCAGCATTTT
.	.	TRBV28	TRBJ2-7	CASSAPNGGLDYEQYF	TGTGCCAGCAGTGCCCCCAACGGGGGTTTAGACTACGAGCAGTACTTC
.	.	TRBV7-2	TRBJ2-5	CASSFIGASAETQYF	TGTGCCAGCAGCTTTATTGGGGCATCTGCCGAGACCCAGTACTTC
.	.	TRBV28	TRBJ1-1	CASSLSSQLNTEAFF	TGTGCCAGCAGTTTATCCTCCCAATTGAACACTGAAGCTTTCTTT
TRBD2	.	TRBV6-1	TRBJ2-7	CASIRTSLGEQYF	TGTGCCAGCATCCGGACTAGTCTGGGCGAGCAGTACTTC
.	.	TRBV9	TRBJ2-1	CASSQIGYNEQFF	TGTGCCAGCAGCCAGATTGGGTACAATGAGCAGTTCTTC
.	.	TRBV6-5	TRBJ1-2	CASSYVGGHGYTF	TGTGCCAGCAGTTACGTCGGGGGGCATGGCTACACCTTC
TRBD2	.	TRBV9	TRBJ2-5	CASSVASGRMETQYF	TGTGCCAGCAGCGTGGCTAGCGGGAGGATGGAGACCCAGTACTTC
.	.	TRBV28	TRBJ2-7	CASSPPHQGRVAYEQYF	TGTGCCAGCAGTCCTCCCCATCAGGGCAGGGTGGCCTACGAGCAGTACTTC
TRBD1	.	TRBV27	TRBJ2-7	CASSARQGAYEQYF	TGTGCCAGCAGTGCAAGACAGGGGGCCTACGAGCAGTACTTC
.	.	TRBV2	TRBJ1-5	CASSEGSTRTQPQHF	TGTGCCAGCAGTGAAGGCTCAACCCGAACGCAGCCCCAGCATTTT
.	.	TRBV5-6	TRBJ1-2	CASSLGAYYGYTF	TGTGCCAGCAGCTTGGGGGCATACTATGGCTACACCTTC
TRBD2	.	TRBV7-6	TRBJ2-7	CASSLGLAASYEQYF	TGTGCCAGCAGCTTGGGACTAGCGGCATCCTACGAGCAGTACTTC
.	.	TRBV5-1	TRBJ1-1	CASSPHPTAGLNTEAFF	TGCGCCAGCAGCCCCCACCCGACAGCGGGATTAAACACTGAAGCTTTCTTT
.	.	TRBV7-9	TRBJ2-3	CASSPFTDTQYF	TGTGCCAGCAGCCCATTCACAGATACGCAGTATTTT
.	.	TRBV7-9	TRBJ2-3	CASSWTGATQYF	TGTGCCAGCAGCTGGACGGGAGCTACGCAGTATTTT
.	.	TRBV19	TRBJ1-5	CASSIESARGNQPQHF	TGTGCCAGTAGTATCGAGTCAGCGAGAGGCAATCAGCCCCAGCATTTT
.	.	TRBV6-4	TRBJ1-2	CASSDEGGYTF	TGTGCCAGCAGTGACGAGGGTGGCTACACCTTC
TRBD2	.	TRBV2	TRBJ2-7	CASSRTVSGRGSYEQYF	TGTGCCAGCAGCCGGACGGTAAGCGGGAGAGGGTCCTACGAGCAGTACTTC
.	.	TRBV6-5	TRBJ1-5	CASRIRGGSNQPQHF	TGTGCCAGCAGAATACGCGGGGGGAGCAATCAGCCCCAGCATTTT